This T cell receptor (beta chain) was sequenced during a study of T-cell reconstitution after alpha-beta-depleted transplantation in children. The ends lost 0 bases at V and 5 bases at J; junction bases unmatched: 7. The CDR3 contains 16 residues. CDR1 is LNHNV, CDR2 YYDKDF, per germline (reference sequence). Molecular barcoding with unique molecular identifiers was used for the TCRbeta library. Each CDR3 protein gets one entry after TCRdb re-called the PCR reads with MiXCR. The top ten hold around 4% of the sample, which has about 360,000 distinct CDR3 sequences, about an eighth seen once. The input for sequencing was PBMCs, taken from the stem cell graft. The source of this sequence is a human donor who donated a stem cell graft to a child with Fanconi anemia. The rearrangement joins TRBV15 to TRBJ2-7, with 10 bases that match TRBD1. The CDR3 sequence: CATSREIWTGGDEQYF. For the CDR3, the DNA is TGTGCCACCAGCAGAGAGATTTGGACAGGGGGAGACGAGCAGTACTTC. The full variable domain, in which reference TRBV15 and TRBJ2-7 provide the parts outside the CDR3, is DAMVIQNPRYQVTQFGKPVTLSCSQTLNHNVMYWYQQKSSQAPKLLFHYYDKDFNNEADTPDNFQSRRPNTSFCFLDIRSPGLGDTAMYLCATSREIWTGGDEQYFGPGTRLTVT.